The source of this T cell receptor beta chain is a study of STAT5B mutations in CD4+ large granular lymphocyte leukemia. J was trimmed by 7 bases and V by 3 bases; bases with no gene match: 5. The V gene's germline CDR1 is SGHVS and CDR2 FNYEAQ. The CDR3 length is 15 residues. The table came from immunoSEQ multiplex PCR; TCRdb's copy has only in-frame clones and leaves some out. The top ten hold less than 5% of the sample, which has 23,000 or so clones, roughly 76% seen once. The chain uses TRBV7-6 and TRBJ2-1; 11 nucleotides agree with TRBD2. The specimen was CD4+ T cells from blood buffy coats. The sequence came from a human donor in good health. CDR3 coding DNA: TGTGCCAGCAGCTTGGGGACTAGCGGATCTAATGAGCAGTTCTTC. It translates to CASSLGTSGSNEQFF.